This T cell receptor beta chain appears in the sequencing data of a study of T-cell reconstitution after alpha-beta-depleted transplantation in children (dated by TCRdb to the mid-2010s). Concerning the study at large: The study quantitatively tracked T-cell immune reconstitution after TCRalphabeta/CD19-depleted allogeneic hematopoietic cell transplantation in children using TCR repertoire profiling.

Libraries came from PCR. Instrument on record: Illumina HiSeq 2500. TCR library preparation used molecular barcoding, with unique molecular identifiers applied to normalize quantification of the TCRbeta repertoire. TCRdb redid the processing of the public reads, applying fastp at Q25 and MiXCR, and retained in-frame beta chains. When rows share a CDR3 protein, they turn into one entry using the most common DNA and genes. A total of 200,000 to 250,000 distinct CDR3 sequences appear in this sample, 9.7% of them only once. Less than 6% of the sample is taken by the ten largest. This clonotype was picked up many times. Its antigen is not yet known. Per-base quality was not reported, and no clone a single base away is much larger than it. The source material was PBMCs from the stem cell graft donor, sampled from the stem cell graft. The receptor's source is a human donor who donated a stem cell graft to a child with SCID.

The CDR3 here reads CASSFRPGGNYGYTF. DNA sequence: TGTGCCAGCAGTTTTCGGCCAGGGGGAAACTATGGCTACACCTTC. The chain employs TRBV6-5 and TRBJ1-2; a stretch of 7 junction bases matches TRBD1. The germline V end is reduced by 4 bases and the J end by 2 bases; junction bases left unmatched: 7. Including cysteine and phenylalanine, the CDR3 has 15 amino acids. Just CDR3 DNA is preserved here, 45 bases in frame from base 1. Taken from the germline V gene, the CDR1 and CDR2 loops are MNHEY and SVGAGI.